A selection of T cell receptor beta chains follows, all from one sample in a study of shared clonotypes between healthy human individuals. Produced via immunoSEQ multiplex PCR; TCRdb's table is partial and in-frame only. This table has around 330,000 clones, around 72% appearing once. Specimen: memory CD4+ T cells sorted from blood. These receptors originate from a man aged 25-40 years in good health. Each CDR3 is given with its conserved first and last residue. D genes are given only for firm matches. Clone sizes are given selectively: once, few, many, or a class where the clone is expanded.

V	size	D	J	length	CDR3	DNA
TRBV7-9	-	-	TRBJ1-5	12	CASSLRGQPQHF	TGTGCCAGCAGCTTAAGAGGTCAGCCCCAGCATTTT
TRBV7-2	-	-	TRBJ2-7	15	CASSYAGTSAYEQYF	TGTGCCAGCAGTTACGCCGGGACCAGTGCTTACGAGCAGTACTTC
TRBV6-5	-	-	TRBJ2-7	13	CASSRDGLHEQYF	TGTGCCAGCAGTAGGGACGGGCTCCACGAGCAGTACTTC
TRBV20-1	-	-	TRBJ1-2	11	CSARESYGYTF	TGCAGTGCTAGAGAATCCTATGGCTACACCTTC
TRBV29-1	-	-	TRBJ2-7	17	CSCLGTARASRTYEQYF	TGCAGCTGTCTGGGCACCGCCCGGGCTAGCAGAACCTACGAGCAGTACTTC
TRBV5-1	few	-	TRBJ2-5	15	CASSPLTNSGETQYF	TGCGCCAGCAGCCCCCTGACAAATTCGGGAGAGACCCAGTACTTC
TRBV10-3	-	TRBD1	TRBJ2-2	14	CAITGTAGTGELFF	TGTGCCATCACGGGGACAGCAGGCACCGGGGAGCTGTTTTTT
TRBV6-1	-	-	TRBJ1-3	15	CASSGGRSSGNTIYF	TGTGCCAGCAGCGGTGGACGGAGCTCTGGAAACACCATATATTTT
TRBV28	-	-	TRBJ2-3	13	CASSGPPPDTQYF	TGTGCCAGCAGTGGGCCCCCCCCAGATACGCAGTATTTT
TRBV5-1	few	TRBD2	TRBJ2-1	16	CASSLSVGLALNEQFF	TGCGCCAGCAGCTTGTCCGTAGGACTAGCGCTCAATGAGCAGTTCTTC
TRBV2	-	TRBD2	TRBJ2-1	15	CASSGTSGRGNEQFF	TGTGCCAGCAGTGGGACTAGCGGGAGGGGCAATGAGCAGTTCTTC
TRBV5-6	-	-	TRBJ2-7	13	CASSLSGAYEQYF	TGTGCCAGCAGCTTAAGCGGCGCCTACGAGCAGTACTTC
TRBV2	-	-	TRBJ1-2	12	CASSDSIYGYTF	TGTGCCAGCAGTGACAGCATCTATGGCTACACCTTC
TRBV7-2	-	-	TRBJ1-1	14	CASSLSAQDTEAFF	TGTGCCAGCAGCTTAAGTGCCCAGGACACTGAAGCTTTCTTT
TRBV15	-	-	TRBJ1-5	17	CATSSRPSDRPDQPQHF	TGTGCCACCAGCTCACGCCCCAGCGACAGGCCGGATCAGCCCCAGCATTTT
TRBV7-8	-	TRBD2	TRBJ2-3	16	CASSPGLAGGSDTQYF	TGTGCCAGCAGCCCTGGACTAGCGGGAGGTTCAGATACGCAGTATTTT
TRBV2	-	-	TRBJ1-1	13	CASSTQGNTEAFF	TGTGCCAGCAGTACACAGGGTAACACTGAAGCTTTCTTT
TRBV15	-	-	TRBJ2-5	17	CATSRDPSRTGRETQYF	TGTGCCACCAGCAGAGATCCCTCCCGGACGGGCCGGGAGACCCAGTACTTC
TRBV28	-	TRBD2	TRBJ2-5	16	CASSFGLAGGQETQYF	TGTGCCAGCAGTTTTGGACTAGCGGGAGGACAAGAGACCCAGTACTTC
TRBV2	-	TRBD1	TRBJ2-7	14	CASSVMTGRSEQYF	TGTGCCAGCAGTGTGATGACAGGGAGATCCGAGCAGTACTTC
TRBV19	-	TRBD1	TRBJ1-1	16	CASSILGPGTDTEAFF	TGTGCCAGTAGTATATTAGGGCCGGGGACAGACACTGAAGCTTTCTTT
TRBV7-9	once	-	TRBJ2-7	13	CASSFGNSYEQYF	TGTGCCAGCAGCTTCGGCAACTCCTACGAGCAGTACTTC
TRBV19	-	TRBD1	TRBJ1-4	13	CASGQGSNEKLFF	TGTGCCAGTGGACAGGGGTCTAATGAAAAACTGTTTTTT
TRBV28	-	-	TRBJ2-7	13	CASSLAQVHEQYF	TGTGCCAGCAGTTTAGCCCAGGTCCACGAGCAGTACTTC
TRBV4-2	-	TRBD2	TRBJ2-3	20	CASSQEVGASGNPSTDTQYF	TGTGCCAGCAGCCAAGAGGTCGGGGCTAGCGGAAACCCTAGCACAGATACGCAGTATTTT
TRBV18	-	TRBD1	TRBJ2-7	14	CASSPYTGGHEQYF	TGTGCCAGCTCACCATACACAGGGGGACACGAGCAGTACTTC
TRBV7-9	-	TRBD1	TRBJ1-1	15	CASSPQGVVNTEAFF	TGTGCCAGCAGCCCACAGGGGGTTGTGAACACTGAAGCTTTCTTT
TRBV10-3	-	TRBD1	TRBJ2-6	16	CAAKPGTGDGANVLTF	TGTGCCGCCAAGCCCGGGACAGGGGACGGGGCCAACGTCCTGACTTTC
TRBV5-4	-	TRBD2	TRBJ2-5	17	CASSRGGAGALEETQYF	TGTGCCAGCAGCCGCGGGGGAGCGGGTGCCTTAGAGGAGACCCAGTACTTC
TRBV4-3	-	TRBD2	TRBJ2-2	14	CASSYTSVSGELFF	TGCGCCAGCAGCTACACTAGCGTCTCCGGGGAGCTGTTTTTT
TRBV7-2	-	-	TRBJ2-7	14	CASSLVVVSYEQYF	TGTGCCAGCAGCTTAGTAGTTGTTTCCTACGAGCAGTACTTC
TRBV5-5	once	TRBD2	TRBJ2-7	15	CASSHRPAGASEQYF	TGTGCCAGCAGCCATCGGCCAGCGGGAGCCTCCGAGCAGTACTTC
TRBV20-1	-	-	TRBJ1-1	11	CSASSNTEAFF	TGCAGTGCTAGCAGTAACACTGAAGCTTTCTTT
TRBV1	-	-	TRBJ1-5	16	CTSSQDRRVGNQPQHF	TGCACCAGCAGCCAAGATCGCAGGGTTGGCAATCAGCCCCAGCATTTT
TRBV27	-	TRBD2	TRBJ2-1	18	CASSTTPASGRTYNEQFF	TGTGCCAGCAGTACAACCCCCGCTAGCGGGAGAACGTACAATGAGCAGTTCTTC
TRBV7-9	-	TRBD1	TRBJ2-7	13	CASSLETGLAAYF	TGTGCCAGCAGCTTAGAGACAGGGTTAGCCGCTTACTTC